The 19 T cell receptor beta chains below were found in one sample sequenced in a study of CD8 T cells in ankylosing spondylitis. MiXCR, run by TCRdb on the 5' RACE reads, gives a single entry per CDR3 protein. The data show about 42,000 distinct CDR3 sequences, with 3% to 4.5% seen just once and 4% held by the top ten. What was sequenced was blood, either unsorted or a sorted T cell fraction (not recorded which). These receptors all come from a female donor with ankylosing spondylitis or in good health (not recorded which).

This clonotype has ten or more counts. This sequence joins TRBV9 and TRBJ2-2; D gene uncertain. Trimming shortened V by 3 bases and J by 6 bases, and 12 bases separated the two germline ends. CDR3 length equals 14 residues. Germline values: CDR1 SGDLS, CDR2 YYNGEE. This CDR3 reads CASSEISVAGELFF. CDR3 sequence (DNA): TGTGCCAGCAGCGAAATCTCGGTAGCCGGGGAGCTGTTTTTT.

This clonotype was seen a few times. The chain carries TRBV9 and TRBJ2-1; 8 bases align to TRBD2. The ends lost 3 bases at V and 6 bases at J; junction bases unmatched: 20. Germline V gene sequence: CDR1 SGDLS, CDR2 YYNGEE. This CDR3 has 19 residues. This CDR3 reads CASSALGTHGGLGGNEQFF. CDR3 coding DNA: TGTGCCAGCAGCGCCCTCGGGACCCACGGGGGACTAGGGGGCAATGAGCAGTTCTTC. The whole variable domain, remainder taken from reference TRBV9 and TRBJ2-1, is DSGVTQTPKHLITATGQRVTLRCSPRSGDLSVYWYQQSLDQGLQFLIQYYNGEERAKGNILERFSAQQFPDLHSELNLSSLELGDSALYFCASSALGTHGGLGGNEQFFGPGTRLTVL.

The sample holds many counts of this clonotype. The rearrangement uses TRBV9 and TRBJ2-7, with 7 bases matching TRBD1. From germline, CDR1 is SGDLS and CDR2 YYNGEE. J lost 5 bases, V lost 3 bases, and 5 bases had no gene match. This CDR3 comprises 13 residues. CDR3 amino acids: CASSGGTADEQYF. CDR3 sequence (DNA): TGTGCCAGCAGCGGAGGGACAGCAGACGAGCAGTACTTC.

This clonotype was counted ten times or more. The genes are TRBV9 and TRBJ2-1; 8 bases match TRBD2. Germline CDR1 is SGDLS and CDR2 is YYNGEE. CDR3 length: 15 amino acids. The V segment lost 0 bases and the J segment 6 bases; nucleotides outside the gene matches: 5. Here the CDR3 reads CASSVGHGGANEQFF. The CDR3 DNA follows: TGTGCCAGCAGCGTAGGCCACGGGGGGGCCAATGAGCAGTTCTTC.

This clonotype was detected many times. The V gene is TRBV9, the J gene TRBJ2-7; 7 bases line up with TRBD2. This CDR3 is 15 amino acids long. Germline V CDR1 and CDR2: SGDLS, YYNGEE. V lost 4 bases and J lost 4; bases outside the gene matches: 11. The CDR3 here is CASSPRARGGYEQYF. The CDR3 DNA sequence: TGTGCCAGCAGCCCCCGCGCGCGCGGGGGTTACGAGCAGTACTTC.

This clonotype was counted many times. This CDR3 is CASSGVANTGELFF. CDR3 nucleotide sequence: TGTGCCAGCAGCGGAGTCGCGAACACCGGGGAGCTGTTTTTT. The gene calls are TRBV9 and TRBJ2-2; D is unresolved. Germline CDR1 SGDLS, CDR2 YYNGEE. The CDR3 has 14 residues. Trimming shortened V by 3 bases and J by 0 bases, and 6 bases separated the two germline ends.

This clonotype has a count of ten or more. The chain is built from TRBV9 and TRBJ2-1, with 7 bases that match TRBD2. With V trimmed by 3 bases and J by 3 bases, 9 bases remained unmatched. CDR1 and CDR2 (germline): SGDLS, YYNGEE. The CDR3 spans 16 residues. The CDR3 here is CASSGGAGKLYNEQFF. The CDR3 region has the DNA TGTGCCAGCAGCGGAGGAGCGGGGAAACTCTACAATGAGCAGTTCTTC.

This clonotype appeared many times. The genes are TRBV9 and TRBJ2-3, with 10 positions matching TRBD1. CDR1 is SGDLS, CDR2 YYNGEE, per germline. The CDR3 loop spans 16 amino acids. V dropped 4 bases and J dropped 6; count of bases not matched to a gene: 11. As DNA, the CDR3 is TGTGCCAGCAGCTCCCGGGACAGGGGCCGGCGTGATACGCAGTATTTT. It is translated as CASSSRDRGRRDTQYF.

This clonotype was detected many times. DNA for the CDR3: TGTGCCAGCAGCCGTACCCCGGGACAGGATAATGAAAAACTGTTTTTT. This encodes CASSRTPGQDNEKLFF. The chain recombines TRBV9 with TRBJ1-4; 8 bases are a match to TRBD1. The V and J ends lost 4 bases and 4 bases, in that order; junction bases with no gene match: 9. This CDR3 is built from 16 residues. Germline CDR1 is SGDLS and CDR2 is YYNGEE.

The chain combines TRBV9 with TRBJ2-3; 10 bases agree with TRBD2. Unmatched junction bases numbered 9, after V lost 3 bases and J lost 8 bases. There are 15 residues in the CDR3. Germline-derived CDR1 and CDR2 are SGDLS and YYNGEE. CDR3 loop: CASSDERGGRSTQYF. CDR3 DNA: TGTGCCAGCAGCGACGAGCGGGGGGGCCGGAGTACGCAGTATTTT.

This clonotype was detected many times. The chain couples TRBV9 to TRBJ1-3; a weak D match, TRBD1 (5 bases). Between the trimmed V and J ends, which lost 2 bases and 2 bases, there was a span of 14 bases. This CDR3 contains 16 residues. Germline lookup yields CDR1 SGDLS and CDR2 YYNGEE. DNA for the CDR3: TGTGCCAGCAGCGTGGCCGGAGGGGCAGCTGGAAACACCATATATTTT. It is translated as CASSVAGGAAGNTIYF.

This clonotype was recorded many times. The genes are TRBV9 and TRBJ1-1, with D possibly being TRBD1 (6 bases). V lost 0 bases, J lost 4 bases, and 13 bases lay in between. The CDR3 is 15 residues long. CDR1 and CDR2 from the germline V gene are SGDLS and YYNGEE. DNA of the CDR3: TGTGCCAGCAGCGTAGTCAGGGGCCACTTCACTGAAGCTTTCTTT. It translates to CASSVVRGHFTEAFF.

By sample fraction, this clonotype is medium-sized. This rearrangement joins TRBV9 to TRBJ1-5; no definite D call. The V and J ends lost 4 bases and 3 bases respectively, with 8 bases between them. CDR1 is SGDLS and CDR2 is YYNGEE in the germline V gene. The CDR3 length is 13 residues. CDR3 residues: CASSPGANQPQHF. DNA of the CDR3: TGTGCCAGCAGCCCCGGCGCCAATCAGCCCCAGCATTTT.

This clonotype turned up a few times. This chain links TRBV9 with TRBJ2-5; 8 bases fit TRBD2. Germline lookup yields CDR1 SGDLS and CDR2 YYNGEE. The CDR3 sequence is 16 residues long. The V segment lost 0 bases and the J segment 0 bases; nucleotides outside the gene matches: 4. The CDR3 loop is CASSVGIGGDQETQYF. For the CDR3, the DNA is TGTGCCAGCAGCGTAGGGATCGGGGGGGACCAAGAGACCCAGTACTTC.

This clonotype has a count of ten or more. The chain combines TRBV9 with TRBJ2-1; 12 nucleotides match TRBD2. The junction had 10 bases not matched to a gene; V was cut back by 4 bases and J by 8 bases. CDR1 and CDR2 from the germline V gene are SGDLS and YYNGEE. The CDR3 covers 16 residues. The CDR3 is CASSPRLAGGVDEQFF. The CDR3 region has the DNA TGTGCCAGCAGCCCGAGGCTAGCGGGGGGGGTTGATGAGCAGTTCTTC.

This clonotype showed up many times. The J gene is TRBJ2-3, the V gene TRBV9; TRBD2 aligns across 7 bases. Germline assignment: CDR1 SGDLS and CDR2 YYNGEE. Trimming cost V 0 bases and J 6 bases; bases outside gene matches: 7. CDR3 length equals 15 residues. CDR3 sequence (DNA): TGTGCCAGCAGCGTAGTTGGGGGGGTTTGGGATACGCAGTATTTT. Its protein is CASSVVGGVWDTQYF.

This clonotype was detected ten times or more. The CDR3 spells CASSVPGLETQYF. In DNA, the CDR3 is TGTGCCAGCAGCGTTCCGGGACTAGAAACCCAGTACTTC. The V and J genes are TRBV9 and TRBJ2-5, with 8 bases lining up with TRBD2. V dropped 2 bases and J dropped 8; count of bases not matched to a gene: 5. The CDR3 extends over 13 amino acids. The germline V gene has CDR1 SGDLS and CDR2 YYNGEE.

This clonotype was detected ten times or more. The chain combines TRBV9 with TRBJ2-2; D gene ambiguous. Trimming took 4 bases from V and 6 from J, leaving 10 bases between them. The CDR3 is 13 residues long. Germline CDR1 is SGDLS and CDR2 is YYNGEE. The CDR3 DNA reads as TGTGCCAGCAGCCCCGATTTGCCCGGGGAGCTGTTTTTT. Translating gives CASSPDLPGELFF.

This clonotype appeared many times. J is TRBJ2-2 and V is TRBV9; a possible D gene is TRBD1 (6 bases). Trimming cost V 3 bases and J 4 bases, with 13 bases left between them. This CDR3 comprises 15 residues. The germline V gene has CDR1 SGDLS and CDR2 YYNGEE. The CDR3 spells CASSATGLATGELFF. Here the CDR3 DNA reads TGTGCCAGCAGCGCAACAGGGTTGGCCACCGGGGAGCTGTTTTTT.